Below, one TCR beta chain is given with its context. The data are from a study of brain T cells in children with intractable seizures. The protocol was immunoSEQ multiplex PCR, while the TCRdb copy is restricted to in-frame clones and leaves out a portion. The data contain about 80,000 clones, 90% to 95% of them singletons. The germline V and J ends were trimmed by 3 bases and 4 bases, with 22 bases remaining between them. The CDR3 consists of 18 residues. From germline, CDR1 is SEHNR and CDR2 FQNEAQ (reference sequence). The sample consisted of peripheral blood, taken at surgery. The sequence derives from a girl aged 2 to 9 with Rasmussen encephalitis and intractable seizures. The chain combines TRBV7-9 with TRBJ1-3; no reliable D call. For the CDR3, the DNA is TGTGCCAGCAGCTTTGAGGCTGGCCGGGATCTGGGAGGAAACACCATATATTTT. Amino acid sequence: CASSFEAGRDLGGNTIYF.